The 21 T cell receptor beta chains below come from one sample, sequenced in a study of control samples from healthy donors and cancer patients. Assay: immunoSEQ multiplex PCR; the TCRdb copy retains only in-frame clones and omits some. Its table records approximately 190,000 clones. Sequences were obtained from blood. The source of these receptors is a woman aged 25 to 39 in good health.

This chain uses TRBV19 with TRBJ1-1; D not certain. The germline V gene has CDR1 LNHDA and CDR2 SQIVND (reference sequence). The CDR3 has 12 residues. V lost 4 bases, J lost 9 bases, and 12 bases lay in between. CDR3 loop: CASSTMAFQAFF. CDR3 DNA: TGTGCCAGTAGTACGATGGCATTCCAAGCTTTCTTT.

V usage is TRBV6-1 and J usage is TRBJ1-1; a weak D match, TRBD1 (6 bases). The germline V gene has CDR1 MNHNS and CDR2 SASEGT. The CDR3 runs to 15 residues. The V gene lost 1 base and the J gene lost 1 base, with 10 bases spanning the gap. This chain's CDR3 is CASSEDRVGNTEAFF. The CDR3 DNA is TGTGCCAGCAGTGAAGACAGGGTAGGGAACACTGAAGCTTTCTTT.

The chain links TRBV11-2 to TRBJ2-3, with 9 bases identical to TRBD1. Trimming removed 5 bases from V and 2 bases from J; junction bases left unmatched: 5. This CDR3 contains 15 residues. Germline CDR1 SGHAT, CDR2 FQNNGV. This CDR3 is CASSPNRGLTDTQYF. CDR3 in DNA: TGTGCCAGCAGCCCGAACAGGGGGCTCACAGATACGCAGTATTTT.

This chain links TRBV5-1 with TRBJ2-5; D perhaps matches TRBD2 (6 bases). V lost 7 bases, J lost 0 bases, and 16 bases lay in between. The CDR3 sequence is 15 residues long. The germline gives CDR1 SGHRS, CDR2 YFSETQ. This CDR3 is CASGSGRGHQETQYF. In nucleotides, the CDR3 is TGCGCCAGCGGCTCCGGGCGGGGTCACCAAGAGACCCAGTACTTC. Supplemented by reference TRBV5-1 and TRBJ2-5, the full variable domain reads KAGVTQTPRYLIKTRGQQVTLSCSPISGHRSVSWYQQTPGQGLQFLFEYFSETQRNKGNFPGRFSGRQFSNSRSEMNVSTLELGDSALYLCASGSGRGHQETQYFGPGTRLLVL.

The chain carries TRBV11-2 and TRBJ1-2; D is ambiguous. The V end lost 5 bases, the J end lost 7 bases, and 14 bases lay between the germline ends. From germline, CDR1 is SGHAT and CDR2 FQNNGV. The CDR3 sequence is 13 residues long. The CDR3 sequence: CASSTRTASGYTF. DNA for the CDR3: TGTGCCAGCAGCACAAGGACGGCGTCTGGCTACACCTTC.

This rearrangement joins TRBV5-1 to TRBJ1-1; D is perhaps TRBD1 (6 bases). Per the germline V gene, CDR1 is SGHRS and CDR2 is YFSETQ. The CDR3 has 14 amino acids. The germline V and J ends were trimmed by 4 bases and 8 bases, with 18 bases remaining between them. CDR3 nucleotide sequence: TGCGCCAGCAGCCATCCTGGGACATACAGCGAAGCTTTCTTT. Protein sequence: CASSHPGTYSEAFF.

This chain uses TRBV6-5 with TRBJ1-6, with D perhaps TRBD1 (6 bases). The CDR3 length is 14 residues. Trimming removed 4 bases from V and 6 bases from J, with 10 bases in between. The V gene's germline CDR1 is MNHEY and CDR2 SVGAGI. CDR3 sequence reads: CASSSTGFNSPLHF. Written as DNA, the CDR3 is TGTGCCAGCAGTTCGACAGGATTTAATTCACCCCTCCACTTT.

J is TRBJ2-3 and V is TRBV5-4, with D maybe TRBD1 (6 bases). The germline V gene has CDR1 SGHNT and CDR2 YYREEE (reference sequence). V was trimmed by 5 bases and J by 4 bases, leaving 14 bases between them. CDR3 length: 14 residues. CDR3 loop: CASRLGGRADTQYF. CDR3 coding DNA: TGTGCCAGCAGGTTAGGGGGTAGAGCAGATACGCAGTATTTT.

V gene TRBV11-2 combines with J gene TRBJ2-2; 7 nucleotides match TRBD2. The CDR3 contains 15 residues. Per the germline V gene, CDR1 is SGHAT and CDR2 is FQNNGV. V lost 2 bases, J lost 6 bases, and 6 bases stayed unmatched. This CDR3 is CASSLPEGRAGELFF. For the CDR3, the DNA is TGTGCCAGCAGCTTACCCGAAGGGAGGGCCGGGGAGCTGTTTTTT.

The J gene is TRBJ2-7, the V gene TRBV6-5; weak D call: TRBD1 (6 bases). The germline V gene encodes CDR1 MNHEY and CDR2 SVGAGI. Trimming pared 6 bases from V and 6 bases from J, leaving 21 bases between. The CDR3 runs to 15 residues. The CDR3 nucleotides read TGTGCCAGCAGCCGGAGCGTACAGGGATCATCCGAGCAGTACTTC. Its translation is CASSRSVQGSSEQYF.

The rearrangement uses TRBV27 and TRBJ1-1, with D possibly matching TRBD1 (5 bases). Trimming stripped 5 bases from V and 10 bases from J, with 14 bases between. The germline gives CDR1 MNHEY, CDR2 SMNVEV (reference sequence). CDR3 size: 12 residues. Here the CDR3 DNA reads TGTGCCAGCAGTCAAACACCAGGGTCAGCTTTCTTT. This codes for CASSQTPGSAFF.

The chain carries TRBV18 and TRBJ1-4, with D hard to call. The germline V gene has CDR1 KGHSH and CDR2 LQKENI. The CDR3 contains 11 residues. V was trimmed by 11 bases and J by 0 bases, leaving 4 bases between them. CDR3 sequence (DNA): TGTGCCCCCTCAACTAATGAAAAACTGTTTTTT. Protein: CAPSTNEKLFF.

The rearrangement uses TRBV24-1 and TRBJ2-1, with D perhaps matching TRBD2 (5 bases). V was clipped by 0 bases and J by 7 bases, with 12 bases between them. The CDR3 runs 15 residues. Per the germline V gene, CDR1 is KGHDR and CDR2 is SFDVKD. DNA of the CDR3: TGTGCCACCAGTGATTTGCGGAGTCCGGGGAATGAGCAGTTCTTC. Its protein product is CATSDLRSPGNEQFF.

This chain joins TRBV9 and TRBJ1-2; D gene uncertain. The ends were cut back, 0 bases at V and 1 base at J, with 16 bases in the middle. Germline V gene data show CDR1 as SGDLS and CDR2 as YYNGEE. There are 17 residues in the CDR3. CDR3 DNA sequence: TGTGCCAGCAGCGTAGTCCCGGGCACCTCCTTTAACTATGGCTACACCTTC. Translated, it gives CASSVVPGTSFNYGYTF.

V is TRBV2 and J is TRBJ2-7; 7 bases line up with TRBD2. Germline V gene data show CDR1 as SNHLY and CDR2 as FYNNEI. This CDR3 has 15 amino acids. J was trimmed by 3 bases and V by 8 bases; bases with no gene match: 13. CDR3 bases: TGTGCCAGCGAAGGGTGGCTGGCGGGGGACTACGAGCAGTACTTC. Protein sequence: CASEGWLAGDYEQYF.

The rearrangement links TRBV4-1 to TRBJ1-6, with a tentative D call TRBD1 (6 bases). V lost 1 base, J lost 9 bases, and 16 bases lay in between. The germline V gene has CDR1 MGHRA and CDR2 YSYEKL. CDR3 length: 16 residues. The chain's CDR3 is CASSQADRRSSSPLHF. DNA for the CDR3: TGCGCCAGCAGCCAAGCCGACAGGCGCTCGAGTTCACCCCTCCACTTT.

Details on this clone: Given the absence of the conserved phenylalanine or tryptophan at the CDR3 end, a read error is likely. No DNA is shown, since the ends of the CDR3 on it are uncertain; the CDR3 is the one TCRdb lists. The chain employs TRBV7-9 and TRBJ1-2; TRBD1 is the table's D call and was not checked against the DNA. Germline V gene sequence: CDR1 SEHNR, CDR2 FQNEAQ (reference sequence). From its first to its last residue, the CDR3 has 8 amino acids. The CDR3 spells CASSLAVL.

The CDR3 here is CASSYLGGRRNTEAFF. CDR3 nucleotides: TGTGCCAGCAGTTACTTGGGGGGCCGAAGGAACACTGAAGCTTTCTTT. J is TRBJ1-1 and V is TRBV6-6, with D possibly matching TRBD1 (6 bases). V lost 1 base, J lost 1 base, and 13 bases lay in between. Germline V gene lookup returns CDR1 MNHNY and CDR2 SVGAGI (reference sequence). The CDR3 extends over 16 amino acids.

Written as DNA, the CDR3 is TGTGCCAGCAGACCCGGGCCAGAGGAAAAACTGTTTTTT. This gives the protein CASRPGPEEKLFF. The V gene is TRBV6-5, the J gene TRBJ1-4; D unclear. The CDR3 is 13 amino acids. The V gene lost 6 bases and the J gene lost 8 bases, with 13 bases spanning the gap. Germline values: CDR1 MNHEY, CDR2 SVGAGI.

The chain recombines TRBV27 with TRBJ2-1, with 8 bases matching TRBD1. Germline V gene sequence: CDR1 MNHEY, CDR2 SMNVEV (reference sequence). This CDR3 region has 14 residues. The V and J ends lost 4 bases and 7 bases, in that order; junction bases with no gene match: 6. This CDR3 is CASSSAGQANEQFF. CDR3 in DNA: TGTGCCAGCAGTTCCGCGGGACAGGCTAATGAGCAGTTCTTC.

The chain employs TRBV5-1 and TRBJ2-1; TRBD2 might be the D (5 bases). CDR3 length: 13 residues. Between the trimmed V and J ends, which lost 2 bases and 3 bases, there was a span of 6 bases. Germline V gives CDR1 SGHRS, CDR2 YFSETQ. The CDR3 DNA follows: TGCGCCAGCAGCTTCGGGGTCTACAATGAGCAGTTCTTC. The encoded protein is CASSFGVYNEQFF. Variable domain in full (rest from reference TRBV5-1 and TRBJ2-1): KAGVTQTPRYLIKTRGQQVTLSCSPISGHRSVSWYQQTPGQGLQFLFEYFSETQRNKGNFPGRFSGRQFSNSRSEMNVSTLELGDSALYLCASSFGVYNEQFFGPGTRLTVL.